One sample yielded the 2 T cell receptor beta chains listed below, sequenced in a study of control samples from healthy donors and cancer patients. The protocol was immunoSEQ multiplex PCR, while the TCRdb copy is restricted to in-frame clones and leaves out a portion. The sample carries under 100,000 clones, more than 80% recorded once. Sequencing was done on a sample of blood. The receptor set was obtained from a woman aged 30 to 39 in good health.

The chain combines TRBV7-8 with TRBJ1-2; D ambiguous. The germline gives CDR1 SGHVS, CDR2 FQNEAQ. This CDR3 has 16 residues. The V end lost 5 bases, the J end lost 0 bases, and 16 bases lay between the germline ends. CDR3 sequence: CASSPPSINANYGYTF. The DNA for the CDR3 is TGTGCCAGCAGCCCACCGTCTATTAACGCTAACTATGGCTACACCTTC.

The chain employs TRBV5-1 and TRBJ2-3; D call uncertain. Germline loops: CDR1 SGHRS, CDR2 YFSETQ. The CDR3 consists of 16 residues. V dropped 7 bases and J dropped 0 bases, with 18 bases sitting between them. DNA of the CDR3: TGCGCCAGCTCATTGGGTACTCTTTCTAGCACAGATACGCAGTATTTT. Encoded protein: CASSLGTLSSTDTQYF.